The TCR beta chain described here comes from a study of shared clonotypes between healthy human individuals. Assay: immunoSEQ multiplex PCR; the TCRdb copy retains only in-frame clones and omits some. The table has about 770,000 clones, just under 75% seen once; the top ten hold more than 1.5%. Trimming shortened V by 5 bases and J by 7 bases, and 14 bases separated the two germline ends. CDR3 length: 12 amino acids. Germline CDR1 reads SQVTM; CDR2 reads ANQGSEA. The rearrangement links TRBV29-1 to TRBJ1-1; unclear D gene. Sequenced sample: memory CD4+ T cells sorted from blood. Stated subset: CD45RA-negative fraction. This TCR was sampled from a woman in her 30s in good health. For the CDR3, the DNA is TGCAGCGTTTTCCAGGACGGCTATGAAGCTTTCTTT. As protein: CSVFQDGYEAFF.